This is a list of T cell receptor beta chains from one sample in a study of OX40 agonist ivuxolimab in advanced cancers. Generated by immunoSEQ multiplex PCR, the TCRdb table keeps only in-frame clones and is missing some. The sample includes around 36,000 clones, roughly 82% of them seen just once. This specimen consisted of CD4+ or CD8+ T cells sorted from blood, obtained in a trial of the OX40 agonist ivuxolimab. The receptors were gathered from an adult with an advanced solid tumor such as melanoma, head and neck, liver or kidney cancer. Each CDR3 is given with its conserved first and last residue.

TRBV27	TRBJ2-3	CASSPQGLAGFDTQYF
TRBV6-5	TRBJ1-1	CASSWNTEAFF
TRBV30	TRBJ2-1	CAWGGQGIEQFF
TRBV5-5	TRBJ2-7	CASSLGGVGRTYEQYF
TRBV6-1	TRBJ1-1	CASSEEGQGNTEAFF
TRBV19	TRBJ2-5	CASSSDLETQYF
TRBV9	TRBJ1-6	CASSPTDSTISYNSPLHF
TRBV10-1	TRBJ2-7	CASMTGTDEQYF
TRBV4-1	TRBJ2-3	CASSQALVADTQYF
TRBV19	TRBJ2-7	CASSSDGAYEQYF
TRBV27	TRBJ1-5	CASSYYYSNQPQHF
TRBV27	TRBJ2-1	CASSLRGLAWNEQFF
TRBV13	TRBJ2-1	CASSLGVAGNEQFF
TRBV7-8	TRBJ1-3	CASSLRHRGTGYGNTIYF
TRBV6-5	TRBJ2-3	CASSYGIPGVERTQYF
TRBV9	TRBJ1-4	CASSVGQGYEKLFF
TRBV9	TRBJ2-1	CASSEIGGSDEQFF
TRBV6-5	TRBJ2-7	CASIGTGTYEQYF
TRBV7-7	TRBJ2-5	CASSRSGLETQYF
TRBV11-2	TRBJ1-2	CASSSRQDRDYGYTF
TRBV27	TRBJ1-2	CASSGRYGYTF
TRBV7-9	TRBJ2-7	CASSQPGQGKYEQYF
TRBV6-5	TRBJ1-2	CASTQGNGYTF
TRBV4-1	TRBJ2-3	CASSLIDRETGDTQYF
TRBV19	TRBJ1-5	CASSISLGAVSQPQHF
TRBV28	TRBJ1-2	CANPEQANYGYTF
TRBV10-2	TRBJ1-5	CASSAGGNQPQHF
TRBV6-5	TRBJ2-1	CASSYHSGESVEQFF
TRBV30	TRBJ1-4	CAWSVRGSDLEKLFF
TRBV28	TRBJ2-3	CASSLIQREMTDTQYF
TRBV4-2	TRBJ1-5	CASSQELAGNQPQHF
TRBV9	TRBJ2-1	CASRGSGTSYNEQFF
TRBV30	TRBJ1-5	CAWSKFTGISNQPQHF
TRBV28	TRBJ1-1	CASSWKEGTEAFF
TRBV10-3	TRBJ2-6	CAISESVAVGTGANVLTF
TRBV5-6	TRBJ1-1	CASSPGPQGGTEAFF
TRBV28	TRBJ2-1	CATRILGGNNEQFF
TRBV18	TRBJ1-2	CASSATGTNYGYTF
TRBV19	TRBJ2-1	CASRKTSGDWLYNEQFF
TRBV5-4	TRBJ2-5	CASSDQVSETQYF
TRBV4-3	TRBJ2-6	CASSQVGGSGANVLTF
TRBV27	TRBJ1-5	CASSSAGPNQPQHF
TRBV5-4	TRBJ2-7	CASSLASGPGEQYF
TRBV28	TRBJ1-1	CASSFSGQGWIGTEAFF
TRBV4-2	TRBJ1-2	CASSQDPGRGYSYGYTF
TRBV6-4	TRBJ2-2	CASSDSGQGNTGELFF
TRBV7-9	TRBJ2-2	CASSGGQGNFGELFF
TRBV9	TRBJ1-2	CASSPREPLRQGVDVDGYTF
TRBV7-3	TRBJ2-2	CASSHSGGLAGELFF
TRBV4-1	TRBJ2-3	CASSQQGSTDTQYF
TRBV6-1	TRBJ1-2	CASSPQGGSGGYTF
TRBV7-6	TRBJ2-1	CASSSVGTVADNEQFF
TRBV9	TRBJ1-4	CASSPPGGGTQRTSEKLFF
TRBV7-8	TRBJ1-4	CASSSWEKVEKLFF
TRBV28	TRBJ2-3	CASRNSGSKDTQYF
TRBV30	TRBJ2-2	CAWSVSGRDTGELFF
TRBV6-6	TRBJ2-5	CASSYSHGGLEETQYF
TRBV6-5	TRBJ1-2	CASSYSLDGYTF